This T cell receptor (beta chain) was recovered during a study of T cell repertoires in cytomegalovirus infection. General study findings and limits: HLA-C-restricted CMV-specific TCR beta clonotypes were dominant in the ex vivo response.

This clonotype showed up just once. Its antigen remains unknown. TCRdb redid the calling of the reads with MiXCR, one entry per CDR3 protein. Of about 340,000 distinct CDR3 sequences detected, about 28% appear once; the ten largest clones hold about 20%. This CDR3 is 16 amino acids long. The junction had 13 bases not matched to a gene; V was cut back by 6 bases and J by 4 bases. The chain links TRBV12-3 or TRBV12-4 to TRBJ1-2, with TRBD1 matching 8 bases. This TCR was sampled from a human donor in good health (CMV status not recorded). Some clones in this sample may be carry-over from other donors' samples. Sequenced here: cultured PBMCs, sampled from culture after CMV antigen stimulation. CDR3 loop: CASRSARTGNSYGYTF. CDR3 bases: TGTGCCAGCAGGTCGGCCCGGACAGGGAATAGCTATGGCTACACCTTC.